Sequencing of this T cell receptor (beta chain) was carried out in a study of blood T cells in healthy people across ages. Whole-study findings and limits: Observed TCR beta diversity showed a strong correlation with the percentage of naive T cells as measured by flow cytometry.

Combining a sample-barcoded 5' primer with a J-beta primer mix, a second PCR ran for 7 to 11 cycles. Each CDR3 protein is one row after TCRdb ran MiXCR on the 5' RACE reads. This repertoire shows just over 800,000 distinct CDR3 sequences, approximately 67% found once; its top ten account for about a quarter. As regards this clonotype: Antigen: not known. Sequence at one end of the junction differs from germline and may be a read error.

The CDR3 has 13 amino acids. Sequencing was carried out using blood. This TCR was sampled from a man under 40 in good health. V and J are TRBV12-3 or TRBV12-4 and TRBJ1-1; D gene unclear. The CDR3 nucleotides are TGTGCCAGCCTTGGAGGGATGAACACTGGAGCTTTCTTT. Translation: CASLGGMNTGAFF.